This entry lists 14 T cell receptor beta chains sequenced from one sample in a study of beta chain features in type 1 diabetes. Study observations and caveats: Researchers report that Type 1 diabetes patients had moderately but significantly shorter TCRB CDR3s across all four CD4+ subsets.

TCRB transcripts that were expressed got sequenced, as all of the isolated RNA had been reverse transcribed. Clones were sequenced by immunoSEQ multiplex PCR, and TCRdb holds only the in-frame ones, with some missing. The sample has about 150,000 clones, 10% seen once. Their recognized antigens are unknown. Sequences were obtained from central memory CD4+ T cells from blood. The source of these receptors is a man aged 25 to 40 with type 1 diabetes.

V gene TRBV7-2 combines with J gene TRBJ2-7; possibly TRBD1 for D (6 bases). Germline V lookup: CDR1 SGHTA, CDR2 FQGNSA. Trimming cost V 1 base and J 3 bases, with 7 bases left between them. The CDR3 has 13 amino acids. DNA of the CDR3: TGTGCCAGCAGCTTAGGCAGGGGCTACGAGCAGTACTTC. As protein: CASSLGRGYEQYF.

This clone turned up a few times. This same CDR3 is encoded by further DNA sequences in the sample. The chain couples TRBV28 to TRBJ2-5, with D maybe TRBD1 (5 bases). V gave up 6 bases and J gave up 2 bases, with 7 bases separating them. The CDR3 totals 12 residues. Germline assignment: CDR1 MDHEN and CDR2 SYDVKM. This CDR3 is CASRTVQETQYF. The CDR3 DNA is TGTGCCAGCAGGACAGTACAAGAGACCCAGTACTTC.

The gene calls are TRBV5-1 and TRBJ2-2; TRBD1 matches at 8 bases. The CDR3 loop spans 14 amino acids. Per the germline V gene, CDR1 is SGHRS and CDR2 is YFSETQ. V shed 2 bases, J shed 7 bases, and the junction held 4 bases outside the gene matches. CDR3 loop: CASSFRGPDGELFF. CDR3 DNA sequence: TGCGCCAGCAGCTTCAGGGGGCCGGACGGGGAGCTGTTTTTT.

This clone was recorded a few times. The genes are TRBV20-1 and TRBJ2-7; D unresolved. Trimming took 7 bases from V and 4 from J, leaving 11 bases between them. Per the germline V gene, CDR1 is DFQATT and CDR2 is SNEGSKA (reference sequence). CDR3 size: 11 residues. The DNA for the CDR3 is TGCAGTGTCGCGATGGTTTACGAGCAGTACTTC. Its translation is CSVAMVYEQYF.

The table lists this clone with a few counts. The chain uses TRBV19 and TRBJ2-7; D is possibly TRBD1 (7 bases). Germline CDR1 is LNHDA and CDR2 is SQIVND (reference sequence). Between the trimmed V and J ends, which lost 1 base and 2 bases, there was a span of 12 bases. CDR3 length: 15 residues. CDR3 nucleotide sequence: TGTGCCAGTAGTATAGCCCAGGGGGGAACCTACGAGCAGTACTTC. Its translation is CASSIAQGGTYEQYF.

This clone was recorded a few times. The V gene is TRBV7-2, the J gene TRBJ1-1; 7 bases map to TRBD1. The CDR3 is 15 amino acids. V was clipped by 5 bases and J by 3 bases; unmatched bases: 9. Germline V lookup: CDR1 SGHTA, CDR2 FQGNSA. In nucleotides, the CDR3 is TGTGCCAGCAGCCCCCGACAGGGAACTTACACTGAAGCTTTCTTT. It specifies CASSPRQGTYTEAFF.

The chain combines TRBV28 with TRBJ2-1; 9 bases are shared with TRBD1. The ends lost 5 bases at V and 4 bases at J; junction bases unmatched: 9. Germline CDR1 MDHEN, CDR2 SYDVKM. The CDR3 length is 16 residues. Here the CDR3 reads CASSAPGTGFYNEQFF. CDR3 DNA: TGTGCCAGCAGTGCACCCGGGACAGGGTTTTACAATGAGCAGTTCTTC.

This clone was recorded a few times. V and J are TRBV7-9 and TRBJ2-7; the match to TRBD2 covers 7 bases. The CDR3 is 15 residues long. The germline V gene encodes CDR1 SEHNR and CDR2 FQNEAQ (reference sequence). Trimming cost V 6 bases and J 7 bases; bases outside gene matches: 15. As DNA, the CDR3 is TGTGCCAGCAGAGGTGTAGCGGGCGTCTGGGGGGAGCAGTACTTC. Protein sequence: CASRGVAGVWGEQYF.

This sequence joins TRBV14 and TRBJ2-4; 9 bases line up with TRBD1. V lost 0 bases to trimming and J lost 3 bases; unmatched junction nucleotides: 15. In germline, CDR1 is SGHDN, CDR2 FVKESK. This CDR3 has 20 amino acids. The CDR3 sequence: CASSQDRGRGTGTVKNIQYF. The CDR3 DNA is TGTGCCAGCAGCCAAGATCGGGGTCGTGGGACAGGGACCGTCAAAAACATTCAGTACTTC.

This clone has a count of ten or more. The rearrangement joins TRBV7-9 to TRBJ2-1; tentative D call: TRBD2 (5 bases). The length of the CDR3 is 18 residues. The ends were cut back, 2 bases at V and 0 bases at J, with 17 bases in the middle. Germline CDR1 is SEHNR and CDR2 is FQNEAQ (reference sequence). The CDR3 coding sequence is TGTGCCAGCAGCTTATCACGGGATCGTTCCCGCTCCTACAATGAGCAGTTCTTC. It translates to CASSLSRDRSRSYNEQFF.

This clone was picked up many times. CDR3 protein: CASSLGEAGSYF. The CDR3 bases are TGTGCCAGCAGCTTGGGAGAGGCGGGTTCGTACTTC. The chain joins TRBV7-9 to TRBJ2-5, with TRBD2 as a possible D gene (5 bases). The germline CDR1 and CDR2 sequences are SEHNR and FQNEAQ (reference sequence). The V gene lost 3 bases and the J gene lost 13 bases, with 15 bases spanning the gap. This CDR3 spans 12 amino acids.

A few counts support this clone. The chain couples TRBV28 to TRBJ2-1; D not resolved. Looked up from germline, CDR1 is MDHEN and CDR2 is SYDVKM. CDR3 length: 13 amino acids. V was pared by 6 bases and J by 9 bases, with 15 bases between. CDR3 nucleotide sequence: TGTGCCAGCAGAACCCCTAGGTCTCGTGAGCAGTTCTTC. Its translation is CASRTPRSREQFF.

This clone occurred a few times. The V gene is TRBV11-2, the J gene TRBJ2-7, with 8 nucleotides matching TRBD2. With 2 bases clipped from V and 7 bases from J, the junction kept 7 bases outside the gene matches. CDR3 length: 14 residues. CDR1 is SGHAT, CDR2 FQNNGV, per germline. CDR3 loop: CASSLSGLVGEQYF. The DNA of the CDR3 is TGTGCCAGCAGCTTATCGGGACTAGTGGGGGAGCAGTACTTC.

The chain employs TRBV5-1 and TRBJ2-3, with TRBD1 matching over 7 bases. The trim removed 4 bases at V and 2 bases at J, leaving 10 bases unmatched. The V gene's germline CDR1 is SGHRS and CDR2 YFSETQ. This CDR3 contains 16 residues. The CDR3 bases are TGCGCCAGCAGCCGCGTGGGGGACAGCATCACAGATACGCAGTATTTT. It is translated as CASSRVGDSITDTQYF.